This TCR beta chain came from a study of early T cells in non-severe SARS-CoV-2 infection. This clonotype came up many times. Attachment of unique molecular identifiers was made to individual cDNA molecules. Each CDR3 protein is one row after TCRdb ran MiXCR on the 5' RACE reads. The sample holds fewer than 85,000 distinct CDR3 sequences, about 16% seen once. The CDR3 sequence is 13 residues long. The V gene lost 4 bases and the J gene lost 0 bases, with 9 bases spanning the gap. The germline CDR1 and CDR2 sequences are SQVTM and ANQGSEA. Sequencing input: whole blood. The rearrangement links TRBV29-1 to TRBJ2-5; D is unresolved. The receptor comes from an adult who was a healthcare worker with PCR-confirmed SARS-CoV-2 infection or an uninfected control (not recorded which). The CDR3 bases are TGCAGCGTTGTGGCCTGGGACCAAGAGACCCAGTACTTC. Amino acid sequence: CSVVAWDQETQYF.